The clone carrying this TCR beta chain was detected only a few times. Its cognate antigen is unknown. Trimming took off 5 bases at V and 3 bases at J, with 11 bases between the two ends. Germline V lookup: CDR1 LNHDA, CDR2 SQIVND (reference sequence). The CDR3 has 13 residues. This specimen comes from a study of graft-versus-host responses after intestinal transplantation. Looking at the study overall: The recipients all started with anti-thymocyte globulin induction and then took tacrolimus and steroids for two to four years.

Libraries were prepared by immunoSEQ multiplex PCR; TCRdb keeps only in-frame clonotypes and omits some of them. This sample carries over 85,000 clones, around 91% of them seen once, and the ten largest clones take approximately 0.17%. Findings and caveats of the study: The marrow of recipients harbored GvH clones, and ileum or blood showed some of them first.

The TCR comes from a human donor who was the organ donor for an intestinal transplant. The specimen was unstimulated CD4+ T cells sorted from spleen or lymph node cells, collected before transplant. V usage is TRBV19 and J usage is TRBJ2-7; D is uncertain. The CDR3 loop reads CASSLSLHYEQYF. CDR3 nucleotide sequence: TGTGCCAGTAGTCTATCACTCCACTACGAGCAGTACTTC.